This TCR beta chain was sequenced for a study of T cell changes during pregnancy in multiple sclerosis. This table comes from immunoSEQ multiplex PCR, and its TCRdb copy is limited to in-frame clones, with some not included. The repertoire holds about 50,000 clones, around 90% seen once, with about 9.4% in the top ten. The germline V gene has CDR1 SGDLS and CDR2 YYNGEE. The CDR3 totals 13 residues. V gave up 3 bases and J gave up 0 bases, with 7 bases separating them. This specimen consisted of CD8+ T cells from peripheral blood mononuclear cells, obtained after pregnancy. The chain uses TRBV9 and TRBJ2-7; no definite D call. The origin of this receptor is a female donor with multiple sclerosis, enrolled in a pregnancy study. CDR3 loop: CASSESPSYEQYF. CDR3 DNA sequence: TGTGCCAGCAGCGAGAGTCCCTCCTACGAGCAGTACTTC.